This T cell receptor (beta chain) was recovered during a study of blood T cell repertoires in COVID-19. Study background: Specimens from acute and convalescent COVID-19 originated in the United States, Italy and Spain.

Per the original data handling: From reference gene primer amplification, estimates of nucleated cell counts were derived. Some clones are missing from TCRdb's copy, which holds only in-frame ones; the method was immunoSEQ multiplex PCR. Clonal size and the V and J genes are those of that table, whereas D and trimming came from the DNA. The sample has roughly 280,000 clones; approximately 92% are singletons. V was shortened by 2 bases and J by 13 bases, with 17 bases between the two germline ends. CDR3 length: 13 residues. The V gene's germline CDR1 is KGHSH and CDR2 LQKENI. Participants were aged roughly 18 to 90 years, lived in roughly 25 US areas, and enrolled virtually.

This rearrangement joins TRBV18 to TRBJ2-5; D is perhaps TRBD2 (5 bases). The source of this sequence is a woman in her late teens or twenties who had recovered from COVID-19. Input material: PBMCs or T cells enriched from blood (not recorded which). CDR3 loop: CASSPNNRETGYF. CDR3 sequence (DNA): TGTGCCAGCTCACCAAATAACCGGGAAACCGGGTACTTC.